This T cell receptor (beta chain) was sequenced during a study of CD8 T cells in ankylosing spondylitis. Study-wide results and limits: Seemingly characteristic of ankylosing spondylitis blood was a TCR beta motif consisting of eight highly homologous variants. Clones linked to disease, bearing a CD8+ phenotype, were relatively rare in peripheral blood.

As to this clonotype: Antigen unknown.

This CDR3 is built from 17 residues. The germline V and J ends were trimmed by 2 bases and 11 bases, with 24 bases remaining between them. One entry per CDR3 protein, called by TCRdb with MiXCR from the 5' RACE reads. The sample lists a few hundred thousand distinct CDR3 sequences; 17% were seen once. The source of this sequence is a male donor with ankylosing spondylitis. The sample consisted of blood, either unsorted or a sorted T cell fraction (not recorded which). V gene TRBV12-3 or TRBV12-4 combines with J gene TRBJ1-4; D remains unclear. As DNA, the CDR3 is TGTGCCAGCAGTTTACTCGGGTCCGCAGGCCCCGCGGGGAAACTGTTTTTT. Translated, it gives CASSLLGSAGPAGKLFF.